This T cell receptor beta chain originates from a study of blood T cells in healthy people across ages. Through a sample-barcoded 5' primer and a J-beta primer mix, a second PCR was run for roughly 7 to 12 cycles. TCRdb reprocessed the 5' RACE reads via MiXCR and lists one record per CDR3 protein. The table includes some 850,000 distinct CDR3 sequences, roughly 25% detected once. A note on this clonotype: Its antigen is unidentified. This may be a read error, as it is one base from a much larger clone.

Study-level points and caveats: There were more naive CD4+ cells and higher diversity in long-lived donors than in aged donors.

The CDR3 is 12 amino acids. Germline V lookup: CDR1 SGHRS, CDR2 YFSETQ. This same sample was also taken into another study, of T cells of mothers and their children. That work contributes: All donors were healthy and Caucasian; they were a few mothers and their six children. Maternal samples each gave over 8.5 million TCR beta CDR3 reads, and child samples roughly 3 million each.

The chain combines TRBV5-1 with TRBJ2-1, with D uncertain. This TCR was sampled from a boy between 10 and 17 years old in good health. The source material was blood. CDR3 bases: TGCGCCAGCAGCTTGGCCCAGGATGAGCCGTTCTTC. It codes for CASSLAQDEPFF.